This T cell receptor beta chain was observed in a study of OX40 agonist ivuxolimab in advanced cancers. Study in general: Participants averaged about 60 years of age (range about 23 to 80) and were approximately 81% male.

Patients with autoimmune history or systemic immunosuppression were excluded. The study sampled blood at baseline, cycle 4 day 1, and cycle 7 day 1. This clone was observed a handful of times. Its antigen is unknown. The study's findings and limits: On average, a greater number of expanded clones characterised CD8+ T cells relative to CD4+.

Repertoires were generated with immunoSEQ multiplex PCR, while TCRdb's copy carries only in-frame clones and drops some. The profile shows 30,000 or so clones, around four fifths of them singletons. This receptor was taken from an adult with an advanced solid tumor such as melanoma, head and neck, liver or kidney cancer. This specimen was CD4+ or CD8+ T cells sorted from blood, taken in a trial of the OX40 agonist ivuxolimab.

CDR3 protein: CASTGTGTEAFF. The CDR3 nucleotides read TGTGCCAGCACCGGGACAGGGACTGAAGCTTTCTTT. The V and J genes are TRBV2 and TRBJ1-1; TRBD1 matches 9 bases. There are 12 residues in the CDR3. The trim removed 7 bases at V and 5 bases at J, leaving 2 bases unmatched. From germline, CDR1 is SNHLY and CDR2 FYNNEI.